The 8 T cell receptor beta chains listed next were all sequenced from one sample in a study of CD8 T cells in ankylosing spondylitis. TCRdb re-analysed the 5' RACE reads in MiXCR, keeping a single row per CDR3 protein. The table shows about 110,000 distinct CDR3 sequences, with around 24% occurring only once. The sequenced material came from synovial fluid, either unsorted or a sorted T cell fraction (not recorded which). These receptors all come from a male donor with ankylosing spondylitis.

This clonotype has a handful of counts. The rearrangement uses TRBV29-1 and TRBJ1-1; tentative D call: TRBD1 (6 bases). Germline V gives CDR1 SQVTM, CDR2 ANQGSEA. The V end was cut by 7 bases, the J end by 5 bases, with 14 bases between. The CDR3 runs 12 residues. The DNA for the CDR3 is TGCAGCGGAACCTTAGGGGGGACTGAAGCTTTCTTT. It translates to CSGTLGGTEAFF.

This clonotype was recorded at least ten times. The chain has TRBV7-9 and TRBJ1-1; a possible D gene is TRBD1 (5 bases). This CDR3 contains 13 residues. Germline loops: CDR1 SEHNR, CDR2 FQNEAQ (reference sequence). V dropped 5 bases and J dropped 11 bases, with 18 bases sitting between them. DNA for the CDR3: TGTGCCAGCAGCGCCTCACAGGTTGGAGCGGCTTTCTTT. Protein sequence: CASSASQVGAAFF.

This clonotype was seen a few times. This chain connects TRBV5-1 to TRBJ2-1; 9 bases fit TRBD2. The CDR3 extends over 20 amino acids. Germline CDR1 reads SGHRS; CDR2 reads YFSETQ. Losses at the gene ends were 0 bases for V and 4 bases for J; bases not matched to a gene: 17. CDR3 residues: CASSLAVDSRAGGRYNEQFF. CDR3 DNA sequence: TGCGCCAGCAGCTTGGCTGTGGACAGCCGGGCGGGGGGGAGATACAATGAGCAGTTCTTC.

This clonotype was counted between two and nine times. The V gene is TRBV12-3 or TRBV12-4, the J gene TRBJ2-3; D not certain. The CDR3 loop spans 13 amino acids. The germline V and J ends were trimmed by 6 bases and 5 bases, with 12 bases remaining between them. The CDR3 nucleotides read TGTGCCAGCAGCCCCCGAGAGCGAGATACGCAGTATTTT. Its protein is CASSPRERDTQYF.

This clonotype turned up a few times. The V and J genes are TRBV11-2 and TRBJ1-4; D gene uncertain. Trimming cost V 1 base and J 1 base, with 7 bases left between them. Per germline, CDR1 SGHAT and CDR2 FQNNGV. CDR3 size: 15 residues. The CDR3 sequence is CASSLGAVTNEKLFF. The CDR3 bases are TGTGCCAGCAGCTTAGGGGCGGTAACTAATGAAAAACTGTTTTTT.

The rearrangement joins TRBV11-2 to TRBJ2-7, with D possibly matching TRBD2 (6 bases). Looked up from germline, CDR1 is SGHAT and CDR2 is FQNNGV. The CDR3 spans 14 residues. Trimming removed 3 bases from V and 4 bases from J, with 13 bases in between. The CDR3, as DNA: TGTGCCAGCAGCTTCTCCGGGACTTTATACGAGCAGTACTTC. Its translation is CASSFSGTLYEQYF.

This clonotype occurred many times. The rearrangement joins TRBV20-1 to TRBJ1-1; D gene ambiguous. Germline V gene lookup returns CDR1 DFQATT and CDR2 SNEGSKA (reference sequence). V was trimmed by 3 bases and J by 11 bases, leaving 16 bases between them. The CDR3 is made up of 12 amino acids. The CDR3 DNA reads TGCAGTGCTAGTCGGCCCCAGTTCAGGGCTTTCTTT. As protein: CSASRPQFRAFF.

In its sample, this clonotype was seen a few times. The genes are TRBV10-3 and TRBJ2-5; 8 nucleotides align to TRBD2. Germline-derived CDR1 and CDR2 are ENHRY and SYGVKD. The trim removed 0 bases at V and 5 bases at J, leaving 2 bases unmatched. The CDR3 runs to 14 residues. The CDR3 region is CAISESTGGETQYF. The CDR3 DNA reads as TGTGCCATCAGTGAGTCGACGGGAGGGGAGACCCAGTACTTC.